The rows below give T cell receptor beta chains drawn from one sample of a study of regulatory T cells in long-lasting Graves disease. TCRdb independently ran MiXCR on the multiplex PCR reads; one entry per CDR3 protein. The sample yields hundreds of thousands of distinct CDR3 sequences, around 20% seen once. The material sequenced was peripheral blood mononuclear cells (PBMCs), taken when the disease was refractory, from a patient treated with antithyroid drugs. The receptors shown here come from a female donor with Graves disease. Each CDR3 is given with its conserved first and last residue. The D gene is left open where the match is weak. Part of the rows lack a size; the others show once, few, many or a class for expanded clones.

TRBV19	TRBJ1-2	TRBD1	few	TGTGCCAGTAGGCGGGACAGACTCTATGGCTACACCTTC	CASRRDRLYGYTF
TRBV19	TRBJ2-1	-	-	TGTGCCAAGTCGATTCGAAAGGCCGTCTACGAGCAGTTCTTC	CAKSIRKAVYEQFF
TRBV5-8	TRBJ2-1	-	-	TGTGCCAGCAGCTACAGGGGTAGCGGGCCGAGCTCCTACAATGAGCAGTTCTTC	CASSYRGSGPSSYNEQFF
TRBV11-3	TRBJ2-2	-	few	TGTGCCAGCAGCCAATCCGGGACTGGGCAAACCGGGGAGCTGTTTTTT	CASSQSGTGQTGELFF
TRBV11-2	TRBJ2-7	TRBD2	many	TGTGCCAGCAGCTACGGAGCCGGGAGGACAAACATCTACGAGCAGTACTTC	CASSYGAGRTNIYEQYF
TRBV7-2	TRBJ1-3	-	-	TGTGCCAGCAGTCACGTGGCTAAAGGAAACACCATATATTTT	CASSHVAKGNTIYF
TRBV6-2/TRBV6-3	TRBJ1-4	TRBD1	-	TGTGCCAGCAGTTACTCTGGGACAGGGGACGAAAAACTGTTTTTT	CASSYSGTGDEKLFF
TRBV7-3	TRBJ2-7	TRBD2	many	TGTGCCAGCAGCCCCTCCGGGGGGGACGAGCAGTACTTC	CASSPSGGDEQYF
TRBV6-2/TRBV6-3	TRBJ2-7	TRBD2	few	TGTGCCAGCAGTGTTCGGGAGGGCCCCTACGAGCAGTACTTC	CASSVREGPYEQYF
TRBV4-1	TRBJ1-6	TRBD1	-	TGCGCCAGCAGCCCGCGGACAGGTAGTTCACCCCTCCACTTT	CASSPRTGSSPLHF
TRBV7-9	TRBJ1-1	-	-	TGTGCCAGCAGCTTAGAACAGGCAAACACTGAAGCTTTCTTT	CASSLEQANTEAFF
TRBV6-2/TRBV6-3	TRBJ2-2	-	many	TGTGCCAGCAGTGAATCGGGTACCGGGGAGCTGTTTTTT	CASSESGTGELFF
TRBV10-3	TRBJ2-3	-	-	TGTGCCACCCTTGCGTTTACAGATACGCAGTATTTT	CATLAFTDTQYF
TRBV7-2	TRBJ2-7	-	-	TGTGCCAGCAGCGTTAGACATTACCACGAGCAGTACTTC	CASSVRHYHEQYF
TRBV6-1	TRBJ1-2	-	-	TGTGCCACCGGGACCTCCAAAAGGTTCTTC	CATGTSKRFF
TRBV6-2/TRBV6-3	TRBJ1-4	-	few	TGTGCCAGCAGTTACACTACCGGGGTGGCAGAAAAACTGTTTTTT	CASSYTTGVAEKLFF
TRBV10-2	TRBJ1-1	-	many	TGCGCCAGCGGTCGGGAGGGAGTGACTGAAGCTTTCTTT	CASGREGVTEAFF
TRBV6-2/TRBV6-3	TRBJ1-2	-	-	TGTGCCAGCAGTCTGACAGGAACGCGCTACACCTTC	CASSLTGTRYTF
TRBV12-3/TRBV12-4	TRBJ1-3	-	few	TGTGCCAGCAGCCGGGGGGGGGAAGCTGGAAACACCATATATTTT	CASSRGGEAGNTIYF
TRBV20-1	TRBJ2-3	TRBD2	-	TGCAGTGCTACGAGCGGGAACACAGATACGCAGTATTTT	CSATSGNTDTQYF
TRBV5-1	TRBJ2-7	TRBD2	-	TGCGCCAGCAGCCGGGGACTAGCGGGAGTTCTCAACGAGCAGTACTTC	CASSRGLAGVLNEQYF
TRBV20-1	TRBJ2-7	TRBD1	-	TGCAGTGCTCAGGGACAGGCGACTCACGAGCAGTACTTC	CSAQGQATHEQYF
TRBV19	TRBJ2-7	TRBD2	few	TGTGCCAGTAGTAGTCGTCGCGGGAGCTCCTACGAGCAGTACTTC	CASSSRRGSSYEQYF
TRBV6-2/TRBV6-3	TRBJ1-2	-	many	TGTGCCAGCAGTTATCCCGGGAAACCCTATGGCTACACCTTC	CASSYPGKPYGYTF
TRBV7-9	TRBJ1-1	-	few	TGTGCCAGCAGCCCAACAATTGAAGCTTTCTTT	CASSPTIEAFF
TRBV7-2	TRBJ2-7	TRBD2	many	TGTGCCAGCACCGTAGCGGGAGGGAACTACGAGCAGTACTTC	CASTVAGGNYEQYF
TRBV24-1	TRBJ2-5	-	many	TGTGCCACCAGTGATGCCGGGTCCCAAGAGACCCAGTACTTC	CATSDAGSQETQYF
TRBV20-1	TRBJ2-5	-	-	TGCAGTGCTAGATTTATAAGAGAGACCCAGTACTTC	CSARFIRETQYF
TRBV11-2	TRBJ2-2	TRBD2	few	TGTGCCAGCAGCCCCTGGGTAGCGGGAGTGAGATCCCCCGGGGAGCTGTTTTTT	CASSPWVAGVRSPGELFF
TRBV5-4	TRBJ1-2	-	-	TGTGCCAGCAGCTTGGCGACGCGGGGCTATGGCTACACCTTC	CASSLATRGYGYTF
TRBV20-1	TRBJ1-2	-	many	TGCAGTGCTGAAGAGACATATGGCTACACCTTC	CSAEETYGYTF
TRBV28	TRBJ2-7	-	many	TGTGCCAGCAAGTTTCGCCCCCTCGATCGTTACGAGCAGTACTTC	CASKFRPLDRYEQYF
TRBV11-2	TRBJ2-7	-	many	TGTGCCAGCAGGGCCACAGGGTTCCCCTACGAGCAGTACTTC	CASRATGFPYEQYF
TRBV6-1	TRBJ2-3	-	-	TGTGCCAGCAGCCCAGCCGACAGGCGCCATACGCAGTATTTT	CASSPADRRHTQYF
TRBV2	TRBJ1-4	-	many	TGTGCCAGCTCCAGGGCGGGAGAAAAACTGTTTTTT	CASSRAGEKLFF
TRBV29-1	TRBJ2-5	-	-	TGCAGCGTTGAATTAAGAGCGAGAGCCAAGGAGACCCAGTACTTC	CSVELRARAKETQYF
TRBV7-6	TRBJ1-1	TRBD1	many	TGTGCCAGCAGCCCGAGACGGGACAGGAATATGAACACTGAAGCTTTCTTT	CASSPRRDRNMNTEAFF